This TCR beta chain was found in a study of T cells in Graves' hyperthyroidism and ophthalmopathy. In this sample, this clonotype turned up once. A much larger clone lies a single base off, so this may be a read error. V was shortened by 6 bases and J by 6 bases, with 17 bases between the two germline ends. CDR3 size: 14 residues. CDR1 and CDR2 (germline): LGHDT, YNNKEL (reference sequence). Using RNA transcripts as the source, TCR beta CDR3 regions were amplified. During a first-round RT-PCR of the TCR CDR3, the HTBI primer set was used. TCRdb reprocessed the multiplex PCR reads with MiXCR, giving one entry per CDR3 protein. The sample consists of about 770,000 distinct CDR3 sequences, about 19% of them appearing once.

The receptor comes from a woman between 50 and 59 years old with Graves' hyperthyroidism that later progressed to Graves' ophthalmopathy. The rearrangement uses TRBV3-1 and TRBJ1-2, with D tentatively TRBD1 (5 bases). Sequencing was performed on blood. The CDR3 loop reads CASRSTAQAHGYTF. The CDR3 coding sequence is TGTGCCAGCAGATCCACGGCACAGGCCCATGGCTACACCTTC.